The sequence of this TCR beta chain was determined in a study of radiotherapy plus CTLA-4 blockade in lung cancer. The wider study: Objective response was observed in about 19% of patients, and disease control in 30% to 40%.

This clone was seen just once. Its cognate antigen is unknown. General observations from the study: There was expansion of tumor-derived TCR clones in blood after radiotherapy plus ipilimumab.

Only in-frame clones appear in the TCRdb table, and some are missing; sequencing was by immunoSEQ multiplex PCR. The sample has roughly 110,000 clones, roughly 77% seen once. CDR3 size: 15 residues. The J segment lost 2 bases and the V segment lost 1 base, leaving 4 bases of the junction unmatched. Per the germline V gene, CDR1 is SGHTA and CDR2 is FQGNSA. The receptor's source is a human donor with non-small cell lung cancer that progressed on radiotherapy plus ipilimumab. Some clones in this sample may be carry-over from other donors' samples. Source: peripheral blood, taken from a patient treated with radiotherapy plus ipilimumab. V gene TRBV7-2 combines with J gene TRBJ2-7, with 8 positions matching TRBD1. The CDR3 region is CASSLGTGNTYEQYF. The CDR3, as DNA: TGTGCCAGCAGCTTAGGGACAGGGAATACCTACGAGCAGTACTTC.